This record concerns one TCR beta chain sequence. No antigen is known for it. No qualities accompany the bases; no much larger clone lies one base away. The sample comes from a study of OX40 agonist ivuxolimab in advanced cancers. Context from the whole study: The costimulatory receptor OX40 (CD134) was targeted by ivuxolimab, a fully human IgG2 agonistic monoclonal antibody. Intravenous ivuxolimab was administered to patients every 2 weeks at six dose levels: 0.01, 0.1, 0.3, 1.5, 3 and 10 mg/kg. Among the roughly 52 dose-escalation patients, around 19 had hepatocellular carcinoma, roughly 15 melanoma, 9 renal cell carcinoma and 9 head and neck cancer. A male proportion of 82.7% and a mean age of about 60 years, ranging from roughly 23 to 80, were recorded for the dose-escalation cohort. Prior anti-PD-1, anti-PD-L1 or anti-CTLA-4 therapy was permitted, and 30% to 50% of dose-escalation patients had received checkpoint inhibitors. Three dose-escalation patients achieved partial responses, one with hepatocellular carcinoma and two with cutaneous melanoma. Peripheral TCRbeta sequencing aimed to test whether ivuxolimab altered TCR sequence diversity and caused clonal T-cell expansion. The monotherapy dose-escalation portion (N ≈ 56 patients) of the phase I ivuxolimab trial is reported in the paper.

For sequencing of the TCRbeta CDR3 region, genomic DNA was extracted from the sorted cells. The immunoSEQ Assay was used for sequencing of TCRbeta CDR3 regions. Sourced from immuneACCESS, this table was stored by TCRdb with only in-frame sequences that have V and J called. A share of the clones is absent; for the studies checked, an unresolved V gene accounts for under half, and the remainder has no known explanation. The sample yields tens of thousands of clones; over 70% were counted once. About 10% of the sample lies in the top ten. Unmatched junction bases come to 6, with V trimmed by 5 bases and J by 5 bases. The germline V gene sets CDR1 to SGHTA and CDR2 to FQGTGA. The CDR3 sequence holds 16 residues, the cysteine and phenylalanine included. Only the CDR3 region is kept as DNA, spanning 48 bases read in frame from base 1. The trial excluded patients who had a history of autoimmune disease or who were on systemic immunosuppression. Peripheral blood for TCR sequencing was drawn from every dose cohort at baseline, at cycle 4 day 1 and at cycle 7 day 1. Samples came from an open-label, multicenter, first-in-human phase I dose-escalation trial of ivuxolimab. Adults with locally advanced or metastatic head and neck squamous cell, hepatocellular, melanoma or renal cell carcinoma were enrolled in the trial. Before TCR sequencing, CD4+ and CD8+ T cells were separately sorted from peripheral blood.

Study-level results and caveats: Which antigens the clonally expanded peripheral T cells were specific for was not determined. Partial responders in the 0.1-3.0 mg/kg groups had among the lowest normalized peripheral clonal expansion, especially among CD8+ T cells. At doses of 0.1 to 3.0 mg/kg, clonal expansion of both CD4+ and CD8+ blood T cells was observed from baseline to week 6. Low levels of normalized T-cell clonal expansion were also shown by some nonresponding patients. After ivuxolimab, CD8+ T cells had more expanded clones than CD4+ T cells on average.

The sequences come from CD4+ or CD8+ T cells sorted from blood, collected in a trial of the OX40 agonist ivuxolimab. The V and J segments used are TRBV7-3 and TRBJ2-3, and 14 bases in between align with TRBD2. This receptor was taken from an adult with an advanced solid tumor such as melanoma, head and neck, liver or kidney cancer. The sequence in DNA is TGTGCCAGCAGCCCGGGACTAGCGGGAGTTATAGATACGCAGTATTTT. This gives the protein CASSPGLAGVIDTQYF.